The next 32 T cell receptor beta chains were all read from a single sample in a study of shared clonotypes between healthy human individuals. Data came from immunoSEQ multiplex PCR; TCRdb stores just in-frame clones and leaves some out. Seen here are under 600,000 clones, around 78% observed once, and the top ten hold about 12%. The sequenced material came from PBMCs. The receptors here all came from a woman in her forties in good health. Some clones in this sample may be carry-over from other donors' samples.

This clone has just a few counts. Other DNA sequences in the same sample also yield this CDR3. V is TRBV18 and J is TRBJ1-1; D is possibly TRBD1 (5 bases). Germline loops: CDR1 KGHSH, CDR2 LQKENI. Trimming shortened V by 2 bases and J by 3 bases, and 7 bases separated the two germline ends. The CDR3 is 13 residues long. This CDR3 reads CASSPGGDTEAFF. CDR3 DNA: TGTGCCAGCTCACCAGGAGGGGACACTGAAGCTTTCTTT.

The chain is built from TRBV30 and TRBJ2-7; 9 bases agree with TRBD1. The CDR3 is made up of 13 amino acids. V trimming: 6 bases; J trimming: 4 bases; junction bases outside the gene matches: 7. The germline gives CDR1 GTSNPN, CDR2 SVGIG (reference sequence). As DNA, the CDR3 is TGTGCCTGCAACAGGGGGCGTCAGTACGAGCAGTACTTC. Protein sequence: CACNRGRQYEQYF.

The chain is built from TRBV11-2 and TRBJ2-1; tentatively, D is TRBD2 (5 bases). V lost 8 bases, J lost 0 bases, and 14 bases lay in between. Germline CDR1 reads SGHAT; CDR2 reads FQNNGV. The CDR3 consists of 15 residues. The CDR3 nucleotides read TGTGCCAGCCGTTCTCTAGGGAGCTCCTACAATGAGCAGTTCTTC. Its protein product is CASRSLGSSYNEQFF.

The V gene is TRBV28, the J gene TRBJ1-1, with TRBD1 matching over 11 bases. CDR1 MDHEN and CDR2 SYDVKM come from the germline V gene. V shed 7 bases and J 0 bases; nucleotides not matched to a gene: 16. This CDR3 is 19 amino acids long. The DNA for the CDR3 is TGTGCCAGCAAAATCATAGGGACAGGGGGAAAGTTTGTGAACACTGAAGCTTTCTTT. It yields the protein CASKIIGTGGKFVNTEAFF.

This sequence joins TRBV5-6 and TRBJ2-3; D uncertain. Trimming cost V 0 bases and J 0 bases, with 2 bases left between them. Germline loops: CDR1 SGHDT, CDR2 YYEEEE. This CDR3 spans 13 amino acids. The CDR3 region has the DNA TGTGCCAGCAGCTTGGGTAGCACAGATACGCAGTATTTT. Amino acid sequence: CASSLGSTDTQYF.

The chain combines TRBV7-9 with TRBJ2-7, with a tentative D call TRBD2 (6 bases). Germline V gene lookup returns CDR1 SEHNR and CDR2 FQNEAQ (reference sequence). Trimming left V 4 bases short and J 3 bases short, with 13 bases between. CDR3 length: 14 residues. The CDR3 region is CASSYGGGDYEQYF. The CDR3 DNA reads as TGTGCCAGCAGCTACGGGGGTGGAGACTACGAGCAGTACTTC.

V and J are TRBV28 and TRBJ1-5; a possible D gene is TRBD1 (5 bases). Trimming shortened V by 10 bases and J by 4 bases, and 20 bases separated the two germline ends. CDR3 size: 15 residues. The germline gives CDR1 MDHEN, CDR2 SYDVKM. The CDR3 sequence: CAIREEAGENQPQHF. The CDR3 nucleotides are TGTGCCATTCGAGAGGAGGCGGGGGAGAATCAGCCCCAGCATTTT.

The V call is TRBV15, the J call TRBJ1-2, with D perhaps matching TRBD1 (5 bases). CDR3 length equals 14 residues. Germline CDR1 and CDR2: LNHNV and YYDKDF (reference sequence). V dropped 1 base and J dropped 4 bases, with 10 bases sitting between them. CDR3 in amino acids: CATSRGAGIYGYTF. CDR3 in DNA: TGTGCCACCAGCAGAGGGGCAGGGATCTATGGCTACACCTTC.

The V call is TRBV5-6, the J call TRBJ2-6; 10 positions agree with TRBD1. J was trimmed by 4 bases and V by 0 bases; bases with no gene match: 4. The length of the CDR3 is 17 residues. Germline V CDR1 and CDR2: SGHDT, YYEEEE. For the CDR3, the DNA is TGTGCCAGCAGCTTGGCCGGGACAGGGGCCGGGGCCAACGTCCTGACTTTC. Encoded protein: CASSLAGTGAGANVLTF.

There are a few counts of this clone. The gene calls are TRBV2 and TRBJ2-5; weak D call: TRBD2 (5 bases). The V gene's germline CDR1 is SNHLY and CDR2 FYNNEI. This CDR3 region has 14 residues. Trimming removed 7 bases from V and 0 bases from J, with 12 bases in between. CDR3 residues: CASKGSVNQETQYF. In DNA form, the CDR3 reads TGTGCCAGCAAAGGTAGCGTCAACCAAGAGACCCAGTACTTC.

On this clone: This likely reflects a read error, since a far larger clone is one base away. Other nucleotide sequences in the sample specify the same CDR3. The chain is built from TRBV18 and TRBJ1-1; D uncertain. This CDR3 is 13 amino acids long. Germline V CDR1 and CDR2: KGHSH, LQKENI. V lost 6 bases to trimming and J lost 3 bases, with 11 bases between them. In nucleotides, the CDR3 is TGTGCCAGCTCGCAAGACGGGGACACTGAAGCTTTCTTT. Encoded protein: CASSQDGDTEAFF.

The sample holds a few counts of this clone. The chain recombines TRBV19 with TRBJ2-7; D perhaps matches TRBD1 (5 bases). Trimming pared 1 base from V and 0 bases from J, leaving 10 bases between. Germline V gene data show CDR1 as LNHDA and CDR2 as SQIVND (reference sequence). This CDR3 has 15 residues. As DNA, the CDR3 is TGTGCCAGTAGTATAGCGGCAGGGAACTCCTACGAGCAGTACTTC. This codes for CASSIAAGNSYEQYF.

The chain carries TRBV18 and TRBJ2-1; 14 positions agree with TRBD2. Trimming cost V 3 bases and J 7 bases; bases outside gene matches: 8. Germline V gene sequence: CDR1 KGHSH, CDR2 LQKENI. The CDR3 consists of 17 residues. The CDR3 DNA reads TGTGCCAGCTCACCCCCAGGACTAGCGGGAGGAGGGAATGAGCAGTTCTTC. Translation: CASSPPGLAGGGNEQFF.

This clone was seen a few times. The V gene is TRBV19, the J gene TRBJ1-2; maybe TRBD1 (5 bases). The CDR3 has 13 amino acids. With 6 bases removed from V and 0 bases from J, the gap between germline ends came to 8 bases. Germline CDR1 LNHDA, CDR2 SQIVND (reference sequence). CDR3 residues: CASRLQANYGYTF. CDR3 nucleotides: TGTGCCAGTAGGCTACAGGCTAACTATGGCTACACCTTC. Variable domain in full (rest from reference TRBV19 and TRBJ1-2): DGGITQSPKYLFRKEGQNVTLSCEQNLNHDAMYWYRQDPGQGLRLIYYSQIVNDFQKGDIAEGYSVSREKKESFPLTVTSAQKNPTAFYLCASRLQANYGYTFGSGTRLTVV.

This chain links TRBV6-5 with TRBJ2-5; D may be TRBD2 (5 bases). CDR3 length: 14 amino acids. V lost 5 bases and J lost 7, with 17 bases in between. CDR1 and CDR2 (germline): MNHEY, SVGAGI. CDR3 protein: CASSERAGKGTQYF. The CDR3 DNA reads TGTGCCAGCAGTGAGAGGGCTGGTAAAGGGACCCAGTACTTC.

The V and J genes are TRBV5-6 and TRBJ1-5; D gene unclear. V lost 4 bases, J lost 3 bases, and 8 bases lay in between. CDR1 and CDR2 (germline): SGHDT, YYEEEE. The CDR3 spans 13 residues. The CDR3 nucleotides are TGTGCCAGCAGCAACTTCCACAATCAGCCCCAGCATTTT. Its translation is CASSNFHNQPQHF.

The rearrangement links TRBV27 to TRBJ2-7; 10 bases are a match to TRBD1. The CDR3 has 15 amino acids. J gave up 2 bases and V 5 bases, and 6 bases lay outside the gene matches. Germline loops: CDR1 MNHEY, CDR2 SMNVEV (reference sequence). The CDR3 DNA reads TGTGCCAGCAGTCCCCACGGACAGGGGGCCTACGAGCAGTACTTC. Its protein product is CASSPHGQGAYEQYF.

The J gene is TRBJ1-2, the V gene TRBV28; D call uncertain. Trimming shortened V by 6 bases and J by 5 bases, and 16 bases separated the two germline ends. There are 14 residues in the CDR3. In germline, CDR1 is MDHEN, CDR2 SYDVKM. The CDR3 DNA reads as TGTGCCAGCAGGACGACAAACGGGTATTATGGCTACACCTTC. This gives the protein CASRTTNGYYGYTF.

About this clone itself: A much larger clone lies one base from this, so it may be a read error. The rearrangement uses TRBV4-2 and TRBJ2-1; the D is unclear. Trimming shortened V by 2 bases and J by 4 bases, and 15 bases separated the two germline ends. The CDR3 has 16 amino acids. Germline CDR1 reads LGHNA; CDR2 reads YNFKEQ. CDR3 sequence reads: CASSQPLRSAYNEQFF. The CDR3 DNA reads as TGTGCCAGCAGCCAACCTCTAAGGAGCGCGTACAATGAGCAGTTCTTC.

This clone came up a few times. This chain links TRBV30 with TRBJ2-5, with a tentative D call TRBD2 (7 bases). The tail of the sequence fits TRBJ2-7 better, so the J call may be wrong. CDR3 length: 13 amino acids. The germline V gene encodes CDR1 GTSNPN and CDR2 SVGIG (reference sequence). The chain's CDR3 is CAWSFRGGYEQYF. The CDR3 DNA follows: TGTGCCTGGAGTTTTAGGGGGGGCTACGAGCAGTACTTC.

This chain links TRBV28 with TRBJ1-6; tentatively, D is TRBD1 (5 bases). Trimming left V 10 bases short and J 7 bases short, with 20 bases between. Germline CDR1 reads MDHEN; CDR2 reads SYDVKM. The CDR3 is 15 residues long. CDR3 coding DNA: TGTGCCACCTCGAGGACCACGGGGGGAAATTCACCCCTCCACTTT. This codes for CATSRTTGGNSPLHF.

With respect to this clone: Different DNA sequences within this sample yield the same CDR3. This chain uses TRBV5-8 with TRBJ2-7; TRBD2 might be the D (5 bases). There are 14 residues in the CDR3. The germline V gene encodes CDR1 SGHTS and CDR2 YDEGEE. V lost 3 bases to trimming and J lost 3 bases, with 13 bases between them. The CDR3 DNA is TGTGCCAGCAGCTCCCGGGCGGGCGGCTACGAGCAGTACTTC. This translates into CASSSRAGGYEQYF.

The chain recombines TRBV18 with TRBJ2-7; 8 nucleotides match TRBD2. V trimming: 2 bases; J trimming: 4 bases; junction bases outside the gene matches: 7. This CDR3 has 15 amino acids. In germline, CDR1 is KGHSH, CDR2 LQKENI. CDR3 in DNA: TGTGCCAGCTCACCAGGGGCTAGCGGGCATTACGAGCAGTACTTC. This sequence encodes CASSPGASGHYEQYF.

The sample holds one count of this clone. The chain carries TRBV4-1 and TRBJ1-4, with D maybe TRBD1 (5 bases). V was pared by 1 base and J by 4 bases, with 16 bases between. The CDR3 runs 17 residues. The germline gives CDR1 MGHRA, CDR2 YSYEKL. Here the CDR3 reads CASSQVARRRVNEKLFF. The CDR3 DNA is TGCGCCAGCAGCCAAGTGGCAAGGCGCAGGGTTAATGAAAAACTGTTTTTT.

This clone was detected many times. The chain has TRBV25-1 and TRBJ2-7; D uncertain. This CDR3 region has 11 residues. V was pared by 4 bases and J by 9 bases, with 10 bases between. Germline V gives CDR1 MGHDK, CDR2 SYGVNS. This CDR3 reads CASSATQMQYF. DNA for the CDR3: TGTGCCAGCAGTGCAACACAAATGCAGTACTTC.

The J gene is TRBJ1-3, the V gene TRBV10-2, with D perhaps TRBD1 (5 bases). The CDR3 runs to 14 residues. The germline V gene encodes CDR1 WSHSY and CDR2 SAAADI. V gave up 2 bases and J gave up 4 bases, with 9 bases separating them. CDR3 sequence reads: CASSERGGGNTIYF. CDR3 sequence (DNA): TGCGCCAGCAGTGAGAGGGGCGGAGGAAACACCATATATTTT.

The V and J genes are TRBV18 and TRBJ2-5; 7 bases match TRBD2. The CDR3 sequence is 14 residues long. CDR1 and CDR2 from the germline V gene are KGHSH and LQKENI. V gave up 2 bases and J gave up 4 bases; unmatched junction bases: 4. CDR3 protein: CASSPIAGPETQYF. The DNA of the CDR3 is TGTGCCAGCTCACCAATAGCGGGCCCAGAGACCCAGTACTTC. Using reference TRBV18 and TRBJ2-5 for the parts outside the CDR3, the full variable domain is NAGVMQNPRHLVRRRGQEARLRCSPMKGHSHVYWYRQLPEEGLKFMVYLQKENIIDESGMPKERFSAEFPKEGPSILRIQQVVRGDSAAYFCASSPIAGPETQYFGPGTRLLVL.

The rearrangement links TRBV7-9 to TRBJ1-5; 8 bases fit TRBD1. After removal of 3 bases from V and 6 bases from J, the junction contained 4 bases not matched to a gene. The CDR3 totals 14 residues. CDR1 SEHNR and CDR2 FQNEAQ come from the germline V gene (reference sequence). CDR3 in amino acids: CASSLTGVGQPQHF. In nucleotides, the CDR3 is TGTGCCAGCAGCTTGACAGGGGTTGGTCAGCCCCAGCATTTT.

The rearrangement joins TRBV7-2 to TRBJ2-3; tentatively, D is TRBD2 (5 bases). Germline V CDR1 and CDR2: SGHTA, FQGNSA. V lost 2 bases, J lost 2 bases, and 17 bases lay in between. This CDR3 region has 17 residues. CDR3 residues: CASSLISWELDTDTQYF. The CDR3 DNA sequence: TGTGCCAGCAGCTTAATTTCGTGGGAGCTAGACACAGATACGCAGTATTTT.

The rearrangement links TRBV30 to TRBJ1-5; D is possibly TRBD1 (5 bases). Germline CDR1 is GTSNPN and CDR2 is SVGIG (reference sequence). The CDR3 is 15 residues long. Trimming removed 2 bases from V and 4 bases from J, with 15 bases in between. The chain's CDR3 is CAWSPHGGSNQPQHF. DNA of the CDR3: TGTGCCTGGAGTCCTCACGGGGGTTCAAATCAGCCCCAGCATTTT.

This clone appeared once. The chain uses TRBV2 and TRBJ1-1; a weak D match, TRBD1 (6 bases). Germline CDR1 SNHLY, CDR2 FYNNEI. The CDR3 extends over 15 amino acids. Trimming removed 2 bases at V and 2 bases at J, with 12 bases between. The CDR3 is CASSEQGILNTEAFF. The CDR3 region has the DNA TGTGCCAGCAGTGAACAGGGGATCCTTAACACTGAAGCTTTCTTT. Drawing the rest from reference TRBV2 and TRBJ1-1, the complete variable domain is EPEVTQTPSHQVTQMGQEVILRCVPISNHLYFYWYRQILGQKVEFLVSFYNNEISEKSEIFDDQFSVERPDGSNFTLKIRSTKLEDSAMYFCASSEQGILNTEAFFGQGTRLTVV.

The rearrangement links TRBV7-2 to TRBJ1-1; D is unresolved. Trimming took off 0 bases at V and 4 bases at J, with 30 bases between the two ends. The CDR3 contains 21 residues. CDR1 is SGHTA, CDR2 FQGNSA, per germline. CDR3: CASSLARFVGKPGEVGTEAFF. The CDR3 nucleotides read TGTGCCAGCAGCTTAGCGCGTTTCGTGGGGAAGCCTGGGGAGGTTGGCACTGAAGCTTTCTTT.